This TCR beta chain stems from a study of cytomegalovirus exposure and HLA in healthy donors. In the PCR, 60 Vbeta and 13 Jbeta primers were used. Profiling relied on immunoSEQ multiplex PCR, and the TCRdb table lists in-frame clones only, not all of them. The repertoire has approximately 200,000 clones, around 79% of them found once; the top ten carry roughly 0.22%. CDR3 length: 14 residues. Germline CDR1 reads SGHNT; CDR2 reads YYREEE (reference sequence). With 4 bases clipped from V and 5 bases from J, the junction kept 7 bases outside the gene matches. What was sequenced was PBMCs. The chain is built from TRBV5-4 and TRBJ2-5; TRBD1 matches 8 bases. The TCR sequence derives from a girl aged 2 to 9 in good health and CMV-seronegative. CDR3 sequence reads: CASSPDRGVETQYF. The CDR3 DNA sequence: TGTGCCAGCAGCCCCGACAGGGGAGTCGAGACCCAGTACTTC.